This TCR beta chain was recovered during a study of PD-1 blockade in mismatch repair-deficient tumors. Germline assignment: CDR1 SGHRS and CDR2 YFSETQ. This CDR3 contains 15 residues. Assay: immunoSEQ multiplex PCR; the TCRdb copy retains only in-frame clones and omits some. Among around 100,000 clones listed, 82% were seen once. This specimen was peripheral blood, taken roughly 36 weeks after starting pembrolizumab. The chain links TRBV5-1 to TRBJ2-5; D is perhaps TRBD1 or TRBD2 (5 bases each). Judging by the DNA end, TRBJ2-7 fits better; the J call may be wrong. The TCR comes from an adult with mismatch repair-deficient cancer. CDR3 in amino acids: CASSLAREPPYEQYF. CDR3 DNA: TGCGCCAGCAGCTTGGCCAGGGAGCCCCCCTACGAGCAGTACTTC.